This T cell receptor beta chain was found in a study of blood T cells in healthy people across ages. Study-level points and caveats: The fall in TCR beta diversity per million T cells was roughly linear with age. When one million T cells were used, diversity estimates were thought to be underestimates. The percentage of naive T cells correlated strongly with TCR beta diversity.

CDR3 length: 13 residues. Germline V gene sequence: CDR1 MNHEY, CDR2 SVGEGT. A note on this clonotype: Its antigen remains unidentified.

PCR was performed a second time for about 7 to 11 cycles using a sample-barcoded 5' primer and a J-beta primer mix. All samples yielded 3 million or more CDR3-containing paired-end reads. TCRdb re-called the 5' RACE reads with MiXCR, one entry per CDR3 protein. The table has 550,000 to 750,000 distinct CDR3 sequences, around 21% seen once; the top ten hold 3.5% to 4%. V gene TRBV6-2 or TRBV6-3 combines with J gene TRBJ2-1; D not certain. TRBJ2-7 matches the DNA end more closely, so the J call is doubtful. The sequenced sample was blood. The sequence was collected from a man in his 70s in good health. The CDR3 nucleotides read TGTGCCAGCAGTTACCCTCTTTCACGCGAGCAGTACTTC. Its translation is CASSYPLSREQYF.